The table lists the clone carrying this T cell receptor beta chain with a few counts. 60 Vbeta and 13 Jbeta primers were used in PCR. TCRdb's copy holds only in-frame clones and misses some; the assay was immunoSEQ multiplex PCR. The sample holds some 45,000 clones, about 78% seen once. This specimen belongs to a study of cytomegalovirus exposure and HLA in healthy donors. The CDR3 consists of 16 residues. Looked up from germline, CDR1 is MNHNY and CDR2 is SVGAGI (reference sequence). V was clipped by 5 bases and J by 0 bases, with 14 bases between them. The TCR sequence derives from a woman aged 25-40 years in good health and CMV-seronegative. The gene calls are TRBV6-6 and TRBJ1-5; D possibly corresponds to TRBD1 (6 bases). Sequencing was carried out using PBMCs. For the CDR3, the DNA is TGTGCCAGCAGTCCCTTGACAGGCTCTAGCAATCAGCCCCAGCATTTT. This sequence encodes CASSPLTGSSNQPQHF.